The clone carrying this TCR beta chain was seen more than once but under ten times. Its specificity is not known. The source of the sample is a study of T cell repertoires in cytomegalovirus infection. CDR3 length: 12 residues. Germline CDR1 reads GTSNPN; CDR2 reads SVGIG (reference sequence). The germline V and J ends were trimmed by 1 base and 4 bases, with 7 bases remaining between them. TCRdb independently ran MiXCR on the reads; one entry per CDR3 protein. The sample holds 350,000 to 400,000 distinct CDR3 sequences, approximately 35% seen once. This clonotype was sampled from a human donor in good health (CMV status not recorded). Some clones in this sample may be carry-over from other donors' samples. The chain links TRBV30 to TRBJ2-5; D gene unclear. The sample consisted of cultured PBMCs, taken from culture after CMV antigen stimulation. CDR3: CAWSDPRETQYF. DNA for the CDR3: TGTGCCTGGAGTGACCCTCGAGAGACCCAGTACTTC.